This TCR beta chain emerged from a study of cytomegalovirus exposure and HLA in healthy donors. Study as a whole: HLA-typed donors were the source of approximately 86 million unique TCRs held in an early data release.

With respect to this clone: What it recognizes is unknown.

13 Jbeta primers and 60 Vbeta primers were used for the PCR. TCRdb keeps only in-frame clones here, not all; method: immunoSEQ multiplex PCR. The table for this sample gives under 150,000 clones. The study, taken as a whole, reports: The classifier reportedly diagnosed cytomegalovirus status with high sensitivity and specificity. Researchers catalogued 150 or so TCR beta chains as cytomegalovirus-associated.

Sequencing used PBMCs. The TCR comes from a woman between 40 and 55 years old in good health and CMV-seronegative.

CDR3 in DNA: TGTGCCAGCTCACCGGGACAGGGTGAAAAACTGTTTTTT. Its translation is CASSPGQGEKLFF. This chain uses TRBV18 with TRBJ1-4; 9 nucleotides agree with TRBD1. Germline-derived CDR1 and CDR2 are KGHSH and LQKENI. CDR3 length: 13 residues. V was clipped by 3 bases and J by 7 bases; unmatched bases: 0. Supplemented by reference TRBV18 and TRBJ1-4, the full variable domain reads NAGVMQNPRHLVRRRGQEARLRCSPMKGHSHVYWYRQLPEEGLKFMVYLQKENIIDESGMPKERFSAEFPKEGPSILRIQQVVRGDSAAYFCASSPGQGEKLFFGSGTQLSVL.